The 2 T cell receptor beta chains reported below all come from one sample, sequenced in a study of T cell responses to AZD1222 COVID-19 vaccine (dated by TCRdb to the early 2020s). The library was obtained by the immunoSEQ multiplex PCR assay. TCRdb took over this immuneACCESS table, retaining in-frame rearrangements with V and J assigned. Such tables are incomplete; in checked studies, under half of the missing clones stem from an unresolved V gene, and the remainder is unexplained. For this sample the table gives under 150,000 clones, of which roughly 91% were detected only once. Together, the top ten hold 4.5% to 5.5% of the sample. Taken with the paper, the label for time point translates to: baseline before first vaccination. The sample was peripheral blood, taken on day 0 of AZD1222 vaccination. The source is an adult in good health.

The chain recombines TRBV11-2 with TRBJ1-6; 10 bases agree with TRBD1. The CDR3 runs to 12 residues. Looked up from germline, CDR1 is SGHAT and CDR2 is FQNNGV. V lost 8 bases and J lost 13; bases outside the gene matches: 5. For the CDR3, the DNA is TGTGCCAGCGGGACAGGGGTGTCGCCCCTCCACTTT. It codes for CASGTGVSPLHF.

The chain links TRBV6-4 to TRBJ2-3; TRBD2 matches at 10 bases. CDR3 size: 18 residues. Trimming cost V 2 bases and J 0 bases; bases outside gene matches: 8. From germline, CDR1 is MRHNA and CDR2 SNTAGT. CDR3 region: CASSDVAGGSSSTDTQYF. As DNA, the CDR3 is TGTGCCAGCAGTGACGTAGCGGGGGGATCCTCTAGCACAGATACGCAGTATTTT.